The 5 T cell receptor beta chains presented below share a single source sample, sequenced in a study of T cells in Graves' hyperthyroidism and ophthalmopathy (dated by TCRdb to the late 2010s). Library preparation used multiplex PCR. For sequencing, an Illumina HiSeq 2000 was employed. TCR beta CDR3 regions were amplified from RNA transcripts. For the first round of RT-PCR on the TCR CDR3, the HTBI primer set was used together with the Qiagen OneStep RT-PCR kit. TCRdb reran the public reads through fastp at Q25 and MiXCR, keeping productive beta chains. For every CDR3 protein sequence, its rows merge into one entry that carries the most common genes and DNA. This sample is represented by more than 350,000 distinct CDR3 sequences; more than 12% of them were singletons. The top ten clonotypes cover 15% to 20% of the sample. Sequencing used blood. These receptors all stem from a young woman with Graves' ophthalmopathy.

In its sample, this clonotype was seen a few times. The J gene is TRBJ1-2, the V gene TRBV15; D is perhaps TRBD1 (6 bases). Germline V gene sequence: CDR1 LNHNV, CDR2 YYDKDF (reference sequence). This CDR3 region has 17 residues. The germline V and J ends were trimmed by 1 base and 8 bases, with 23 bases remaining between them. The CDR3 DNA follows: TGTGCCACCAGCAGAGGTGGGGAGGGGGGATACCTTGCCGGCTACACCTTC. Amino acid sequence: CATSRGGEGGYLAGYTF.

The V and J genes are TRBV2 and TRBJ1-5; perhaps D is TRBD1 or TRBD2 (5 bases each). Judging by the DNA end, TRBJ2-3 fits better; the J call may be wrong. The CDR3 loop spans 16 amino acids. CDR1 SNHLY and CDR2 FYNNEI come from the germline V gene. CDR3 nucleotide sequence: TGTGCCAGCAGTGATCCAGAGGGGTTTAGCAATCAGCCCCAGTATTTT. The encoded protein is CASSDPEGFSNQPQYF.

The rearrangement links TRBV4-2 to TRBJ1-5, with a possible D match to TRBD1 (6 bases). CDR1 is LGHNA and CDR2 is YNFKEQ in the germline V gene. V lost 0 bases, J lost 2 bases, and 11 bases lay in between. This CDR3 contains 16 residues. The CDR3 DNA follows: TGTGCCAGCAGCCAAGATGCAGGGGCCCGCAATCAGCCCCAGCATTTT. Protein sequence: CASSQDAGARNQPQHF.

At least ten counts were recorded for this clonotype. V and J are TRBV20-1 and TRBJ2-3, with 9 bases identical to TRBD2. With V trimmed by 1 base and J by 7 bases, 6 bases remained unmatched. Germline CDR1 and CDR2: DFQATT and SNEGSKA (reference sequence). CDR3 length: 14 amino acids. CDR3: CSARVIAGVNTQYF. In nucleotides, the CDR3 is TGCAGTGCTAGAGTAATAGCGGGGGTAAATACGCAGTATTTT.

This clonotype was observed at least ten times. The V and J genes are TRBV5-1 and TRBJ2-2, with unresolved D. This CDR3 region has 14 residues. V lost 4 bases to trimming and J lost 6 bases, with 13 bases between them. Germline V gene data show CDR1 as SGHRS and CDR2 as YFSETQ. This CDR3 reads CASSPPRMAGELFF. DNA for the CDR3: TGCGCCAGCAGCCCCCCCCGAATGGCCGGGGAGCTGTTTTTT.